The subject of this entry is one TCR beta chain. This clonotype was seen repeatedly, ten times or more. Its target antigen remains unknown. No base quality values were provided; no much bigger clone lies one nucleotide off. Libraries were made using PCR. Sequenced using an Illumina HiSeq 2500. TCR libraries were prepared with molecular barcoding, using unique molecular identifiers to normalize TCRbeta repertoire quantification. TCRdb redid the processing of the public reads, applying fastp at Q25 and MiXCR, and retained in-frame beta chains. Duplicate CDR3 protein sequences are folded into a single record with the most common DNA and genes. The sample table holds roughly 190,000 distinct CDR3 sequences, of which just over 14% were seen once. Of the sample, roughly an eighth is held by the ten largest clones. The CDR3, from cysteine to phenylalanine, totals 17 residues. The entry retains the CDR3 DNA only, 51 bases that are in frame from base 1. Germline trimming: 5 bases from V, 0 bases from J; junction bases outside gene matches: 7. The germline V gene supplies CDR1 SGHRS and CDR2 YFSETQ.

The sample is drawn from a study of T-cell reconstitution after alpha-beta-depleted transplantation in children listed by TCRdb under 2016. As for the study more broadly: Using TCR repertoire profiling, the study followed T-cell immune reconstitution in a quantitative way in children after TCRalphabeta/CD19-depleted allogeneic hematopoietic cell transplantation.

The rearranged segments are TRBV5-1 and TRBJ2-6; 8 nucleotides in the junction match TRBD1. The sequencing used PBMCs from the stem cell graft donor, collected from the stem cell graft. This receptor was obtained from a human donor who donated a stem cell graft to a child with acute lymphoblastic leukemia. The nucleotide sequence reads TGCGCCAGCAGTATCCGGACAGGGAACTCTGGGGCCAACGTCCTGACTTTC. Its protein product is CASSIRTGNSGANVLTF.